A single sample is the source of the 22 T cell receptor beta chains below, sequenced in a study of T cell responses to AZD1222 COVID-19 vaccine. Here immunoSEQ multiplex PCR was the method, and the copy in TCRdb shows in-frame clones only, minus some. The table lists some 120,000 clones, roughly 85% of them singletons. The sample here was peripheral blood, taken on day 0 of MenACWY control vaccination. The receptors come from an adult in good health.

This clone was detected only once. J is TRBJ2-7 and V is TRBV29-1; D not certain. The ends were cut back, 4 bases at V and 1 base at J, with 8 bases in the middle. The CDR3 has 12 residues. In germline, CDR1 is SQVTM, CDR2 ANQGSEA. CDR3 sequence: CSVADSSYEQYF. The CDR3, as DNA: TGCAGCGTTGCCGATAGTTCCTACGAGCAGTACTTC.

The gene calls are TRBV14 and TRBJ1-2; no clear D. Germline lookup yields CDR1 SGHDN and CDR2 FVKESK. The CDR3 is 14 residues long. The V and J ends lost 0 bases and 6 bases respectively, with 11 bases between them. The CDR3: CASSQEEGIDGYTF. The CDR3 DNA is TGTGCCAGCAGCCAAGAGGAAGGTATCGATGGCTACACCTTC.

The CDR3 loop reads CASSESPGLNNEQFF. CDR3 nucleotide sequence: TGTGCCAGCAGTGAAAGTCCGGGCCTGAACAATGAGCAGTTCTTC. The chain joins TRBV6-1 to TRBJ2-1; D unclear. V was pared by 2 bases and J by 5 bases, with 13 bases between. The CDR3 totals 15 residues. Germline lookup yields CDR1 MNHNS and CDR2 SASEGT.

The rearrangement joins TRBV28 to TRBJ1-2; D ambiguous. With 5 bases removed from V and 1 base from J, the gap between germline ends came to 5 bases. The CDR3 has 12 amino acids. Germline loops: CDR1 MDHEN, CDR2 SYDVKM. The CDR3: CASSSLNYGYTF. CDR3 nucleotides: TGTGCCAGCAGTAGTCTTAACTATGGCTACACCTTC.

The chain recombines TRBV2 with TRBJ2-1; 7 bases agree with TRBD2. V lost 4 bases, J lost 5 bases, and 8 bases stayed unmatched. This CDR3 has 15 amino acids. Per the germline V gene, CDR1 is SNHLY and CDR2 is FYNNEI. The DNA for the CDR3 is TGTGCCAGCAGTGGTAAACTTGCGGGGGACAATGAGCAGTTCTTC. It is translated as CASSGKLAGDNEQFF. The full variable domain, in which reference TRBV2 and TRBJ2-1 provide the parts outside the CDR3, is EPEVTQTPSHQVTQMGQEVILRCVPISNHLYFYWYRQILGQKVEFLVSFYNNEISEKSEIFDDQFSVERPDGSNFTLKIRSTKLEDSAMYFCASSGKLAGDNEQFFGPGTRLTVL.

This chain joins TRBV6-5 and TRBJ1-1; D possibly corresponds to TRBD1 (5 bases). Germline values: CDR1 MNHEY, CDR2 SVGAGI. This CDR3 is 15 amino acids long. The V gene lost 0 bases and the J gene lost 6 bases, with 14 bases spanning the gap. The CDR3 region is CASSYSIGGLAEAFF. DNA for the CDR3: TGTGCCAGCAGTTACTCGATCGGGGGGTTGGCTGAAGCTTTCTTT.

V usage is TRBV11-2 and J usage is TRBJ2-7; D not certain. The germline V gene has CDR1 SGHAT and CDR2 FQNNGV. V lost 5 bases to trimming and J lost 0 bases, with 11 bases between them. This CDR3 has 14 amino acids. CDR3 DNA sequence: TGTGCCAGCAGCGCATACGGCAGCTCCTACGAGCAGTACTTC. Translation gives CASSAYGSSYEQYF.

This chain uses TRBV6-5 with TRBJ2-3; tentatively, D is TRBD2 (5 bases). CDR1 MNHEY and CDR2 SVGAGI come from the germline V gene. The CDR3 has 16 residues. V was pared by 2 bases and J by 2 bases, with 14 bases between. CDR3 sequence: CASSYRLPEDTDTQYF. CDR3 DNA: TGTGCCAGCAGTTACCGACTACCCGAAGACACAGATACGCAGTATTTT.

This chain links TRBV24-1 with TRBJ2-1, with D perhaps being TRBD1 or TRBD2 (5 bases each). This CDR3 comprises 15 residues. Trimming took 0 bases from V and 7 from J, leaving 12 bases between them. In germline, CDR1 is KGHDR, CDR2 SFDVKD. The chain's CDR3 is CATSDLSPGRNEQFF. The DNA for the CDR3 is TGTGCCACCAGTGATTTGTCTCCGGGACGAAATGAGCAGTTCTTC.

This rearrangement joins TRBV7-9 to TRBJ2-2; 13 nucleotides agree with TRBD2. The junction had 2 bases not matched to a gene; V was cut back by 4 bases and J by 0 bases. The CDR3 is made up of 17 amino acids. From germline, CDR1 is SEHNR and CDR2 FQNEAQ (reference sequence). The chain's CDR3 is CASSWGLAGPNTGELFF. DNA of the CDR3: TGTGCCAGCAGCTGGGGACTAGCGGGACCGAACACCGGGGAGCTGTTTTTT.

The chain links TRBV28 to TRBJ1-4, with D possibly being TRBD1 (6 bases). Trimming took 5 bases from V and 10 from J, leaving 11 bases between them. The CDR3 covers 12 residues. Germline CDR1 and CDR2: MDHEN and SYDVKM. The CDR3: CASSVSRGKLFF. In DNA, the CDR3 is TGTGCCAGCAGTGTGAGCAGGGGAAAACTGTTTTTT.

The chain joins TRBV5-6 to TRBJ1-2, with a possible D match to TRBD1 (6 bases). The germline CDR1 and CDR2 sequences are SGHDT and YYEEEE. With 3 bases removed from V and 3 bases from J, the gap between germline ends came to 15 bases. This CDR3 has 15 residues. CDR3 loop: CASSSMGGAYYGYTF. The CDR3 nucleotides read TGTGCCAGCAGCTCGATGGGGGGCGCGTACTATGGCTACACCTTC.

The chain couples TRBV5-1 to TRBJ2-7; D may be TRBD1 or TRBD2 (5 bases each). Germline CDR1 SGHRS, CDR2 YFSETQ. With 4 bases removed from V and 5 bases from J, the gap between germline ends came to 22 bases. CDR3 size: 16 residues. Here the CDR3 reads CASSQDPGTDPHEQYF. The CDR3 region has the DNA TGCGCCAGCAGCCAAGACCCCGGGACGGACCCCCACGAGCAGTACTTC.

This chain joins TRBV4-1 and TRBJ2-7; possibly TRBD2 for D (6 bases). The ends were cut back, 0 bases at V and 6 bases at J, with 12 bases in the middle. This CDR3 is built from 14 residues. Germline V CDR1 and CDR2: MGHRA, YSYEKL. The CDR3 DNA follows: TGCGCCAGCAGCCAAGATGGGTTGGGGGGCGAGCAGTACTTC. Its translation is CASSQDGLGGEQYF.

The V gene is TRBV5-1, the J gene TRBJ2-5; 7 nucleotides agree with TRBD1. CDR1 is SGHRS, CDR2 YFSETQ, per germline. The CDR3 runs 13 residues. With 4 bases clipped from V and 3 bases from J, the junction kept 3 bases outside the gene matches. The CDR3 loop reads CASSTGQKETQYF. CDR3 nucleotides: TGCGCCAGCAGCACGGGACAGAAAGAGACCCAGTACTTC.

The gene calls are TRBV28 and TRBJ2-7; 7 bases align to TRBD1. This CDR3 is 15 amino acids long. Germline V gene sequence: CDR1 MDHEN, CDR2 SYDVKM. V lost 4 bases, J lost 4 bases, and 10 bases stayed unmatched. In DNA form, the CDR3 reads TGTGCCAGCAGTTCCCCCGGGACAGCTCCTTACGAGCAGTACTTC. Protein sequence: CASSSPGTAPYEQYF.

This rearrangement joins TRBV11-1 to TRBJ1-4; TRBD1 agrees at 10 bases. The germline gives CDR1 SGHAT, CDR2 FQDESV (reference sequence). CDR3 length: 14 amino acids. Germline trimming cut 3 bases from V and 7 bases from J; bases unmatched to any gene: 2. CDR3 amino acids: CASSLTGGVEKLFF. In DNA, the CDR3 is TGTGCCAGCAGCTTGACAGGGGGCGTTGAAAAACTGTTTTTT.

The chain employs TRBV19 and TRBJ2-1, with D possibly matching TRBD2 (6 bases). This CDR3 contains 13 residues. Germline V gene data show CDR1 as LNHDA and CDR2 as SQIVND (reference sequence). V dropped 4 bases and J dropped 3 bases, with 7 bases sitting between them. In nucleotides, the CDR3 is TGTGCCAGTAGTACGACTAGCTACAATGAGCAGTTCTTC. Protein: CASSTTSYNEQFF.

The gene calls are TRBV28 and TRBJ2-7; TRBD1 matches at 8 bases. Germline V gives CDR1 MDHEN, CDR2 SYDVKM. CDR3 length equals 15 residues. V lost 3 bases and J lost 5; bases outside the gene matches: 9. This CDR3 is CASSLGQDYNHEQYF. CDR3 DNA sequence: TGTGCCAGCAGTTTGGGACAGGACTATAACCACGAGCAGTACTTC. Using reference TRBV28 and TRBJ2-7 for the parts outside the CDR3, the full variable domain is DVKVTQSSRYLVKRTGEKVFLECVQDMDHENMFWYRQDPGLGLRLIYFSYDVKMKEKGDIPEGYSVSREKKERFSLILESASTNQTSMYLCASSLGQDYNHEQYFGPGTRLTVT.

This clone was observed a handful of times. The V call is TRBV4-1, the J call TRBJ2-7; a possible D gene is TRBD2 (5 bases). CDR3 length: 14 residues. Germline values: CDR1 MGHRA, CDR2 YSYEKL. The ends were cut back, 4 bases at V and 2 bases at J, with 12 bases in the middle. The CDR3 nucleotides are TGCGCCAGCAGCCGCCTGTTCGGGGCCTACGAGCAGTACTTC. This gives the protein CASSRLFGAYEQYF.

The chain joins TRBV7-9 to TRBJ1-2; unclear D gene. The germline CDR1 and CDR2 sequences are SEHNR and FQNEAQ (reference sequence). V was pared by 5 bases and J by 2 bases, with 6 bases between. The CDR3 totals 12 residues. CDR3 bases: TGTGCCAGCAGCGTCCAGAACTATGGCTACACCTTC. This gives the protein CASSVQNYGYTF. Full variable domain (rest looked up from reference TRBV7-9 and TRBJ1-2): DTGVSQNPRHKITKRGQNVTFRCDPISEHNRLYWYRQTLGQGPEFLTYFQNEAQLEKSRLLSDRFSAERPKGSFSTLEIQRTEQGDSAMYLCASSVQNYGYTFGSGTRLTVV.

This chain joins TRBV9 and TRBJ1-5; perhaps TRBD1 as D (5 bases). The CDR3 runs 15 residues. V lost 0 bases, J lost 7 bases, and 14 bases lay in between. The V gene's germline CDR1 is SGDLS and CDR2 YYNGEE. CDR3 sequence reads: CASSVDDRGYQPQHF. For the CDR3, the DNA is TGTGCCAGCAGCGTAGACGATAGGGGTTACCAGCCCCAGCATTTT.